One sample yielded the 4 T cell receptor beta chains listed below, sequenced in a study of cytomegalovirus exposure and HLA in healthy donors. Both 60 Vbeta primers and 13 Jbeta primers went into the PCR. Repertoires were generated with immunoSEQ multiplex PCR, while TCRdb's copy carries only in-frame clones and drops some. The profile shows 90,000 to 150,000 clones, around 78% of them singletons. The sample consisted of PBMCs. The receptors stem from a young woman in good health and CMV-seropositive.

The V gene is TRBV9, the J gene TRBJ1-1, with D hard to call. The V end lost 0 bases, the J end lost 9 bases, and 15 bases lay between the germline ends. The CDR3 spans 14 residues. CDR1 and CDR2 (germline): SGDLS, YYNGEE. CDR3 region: CASSVATEASKAFF. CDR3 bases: TGTGCCAGCAGCGTAGCTACCGAGGCCTCAAAAGCTTTCTTT.

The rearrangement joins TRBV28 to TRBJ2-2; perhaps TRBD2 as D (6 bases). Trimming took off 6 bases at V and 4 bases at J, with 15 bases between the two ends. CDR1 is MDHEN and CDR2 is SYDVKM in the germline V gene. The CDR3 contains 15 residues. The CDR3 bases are TGTGCCAGCAGCCCCGCGGGGCTCCTCACCGGGGAGCTGTTTTTT. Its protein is CASSPAGLLTGELFF.

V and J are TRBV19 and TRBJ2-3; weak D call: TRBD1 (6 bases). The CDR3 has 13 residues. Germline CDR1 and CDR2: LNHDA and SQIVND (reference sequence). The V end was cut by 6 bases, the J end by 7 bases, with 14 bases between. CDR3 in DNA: TGTGCCAGTAGCCTCGCCGGACAGAATACGCAGTATTTT. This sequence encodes CASSLAGQNTQYF.

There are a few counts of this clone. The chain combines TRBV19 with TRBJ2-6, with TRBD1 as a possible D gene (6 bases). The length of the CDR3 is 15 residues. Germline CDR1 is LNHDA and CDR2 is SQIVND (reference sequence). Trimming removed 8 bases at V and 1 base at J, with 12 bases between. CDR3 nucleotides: TGTGCCAGTGCGGAGAGGGGGTCTGGGGCCAACGTCCTGACTTTC. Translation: CASAERGSGANVLTF.